These T cell receptor beta chains were read from a single sample in a study of blood T cell repertoires in COVID-19. Sequencing was performed with immunoSEQ multiplex PCR; in TCRdb, only in-frame clones are kept and a portion is missing. The sample has 200,000 to 300,000 clones, about four fifths seen once. The sample taken for sequencing was peripheral blood. The receptors derive from a woman of 80 years or more with COVID-19, enrolled during active disease. Both conserved end residues are part of each CDR3. D genes are given only for firm matches. Size is omitted from some rows. Given values are once, few, many or a class for expanded clones.

D	size	V	J	DNA	CDR3
TRBD1	few	TRBV6-5	TRBJ2-7	TGTGCCAGCAGTTACTCTTACGGACAGGGCTACGAGCAGTACTTC	CASSYSYGQGYEQYF
NA	NA	TRBV7-9	TRBJ1-1	TGTGCCAGCAGCTTTTGGAGCGAGGACACTGAAGCTTTCTTT	CASSFWSEDTEAFF
TRBD1	NA	TRBV5-6	TRBJ2-5	TGTGCCAGCAGTCGGACAGGATCCCAAGAGACCCAGTACTTC	CASSRTGSQETQYF
NA	NA	TRBV18	TRBJ2-5	TGTGCCAGCTCACCACCGGGAGAAGAGACCCAGTACTTC	CASSPPGEETQYF
TRBD1	NA	TRBV19	TRBJ1-2	TGTGCCAGTAGATTCGACAGGGGTGGCTACACCTTC	CASRFDRGGYTF
TRBD1	NA	TRBV30	TRBJ1-2	TGTGCCTGGAGTTCTGCGACAGGGAGTTATGGCTACACCTTC	CAWSSATGSYGYTF
NA	NA	TRBV28	TRBJ2-1	TGTGCCAGCAGTACCCCCAAGGCCAGGGGTTTAAATGAGCAGTTCTTC	CASSTPKARGLNEQFF
NA	once	TRBV6-6	TRBJ1-1	TGTGCCAGCAGAACCCCGGGAGCGGGGGCTACTGAAGCTTTCTTT	CASRTPGAGATEAFF
NA	once	TRBV27	TRBJ1-2	TGTGCCAGCAGTTCACGAGCCCGGAGGGACGGTTATGGCTACACCTTC	CASSSRARRDGYGYTF
TRBD2	once	TRBV3-1/TRBV3-2	TRBJ2-1	TGTGCCAGCAGCCAACCAGCCGGGACTAGCCTCCCCTACAATGAGCAGTTCTTC	CASSQPAGTSLPYNEQFF
TRBD1	NA	TRBV5-1	TRBJ1-1	TGCGCCAGCAGCTTGGGACAGGGGGCGAACACTGAAGCTTTCTTT	CASSLGQGANTEAFF
TRBD1	NA	TRBV9	TRBJ1-3	TGTGCCAGCAGCTCCCGACAGGGATTAGCCTCTGGAAACACCATATATTTT	CASSSRQGLASGNTIYF
TRBD1	NA	TRBV3-1/TRBV3-2	TRBJ1-4	TGTGCCAGCAGCCGGGACAGATTTAATGAAAAACTGTTTTTT	CASSRDRFNEKLFF
TRBD2	NA	TRBV6-2/TRBV6-3	TRBJ2-3	TGTGCCAGCAGTTACGCGCCTAGCGGGAGGAACACAGATACGCAGTATTTT	CASSYAPSGRNTDTQYF
NA	NA	TRBV5-5	TRBJ1-1	TGTGCCAGCAGCTTGGAAGGGGGCACTGAAGCTTTCTTT	CASSLEGGTEAFF
TRBD1	once	TRBV6-5	TRBJ2-3	TGTGCCAGCAGTTACTCGATCCAGGGGGCTGGTTATACGCAGTATTTT	CASSYSIQGAGYTQYF
TRBD1	NA	TRBV6-2/TRBV6-3	TRBJ1-1	TGTGCCAGCAGCTCTCTCGGACAGGGCACTGAAGCTTTCTTT	CASSSLGQGTEAFF
NA	NA	TRBV3-1/TRBV3-2	TRBJ2-7	TGTGCCAGCAGCCCCCGGCGTAACAGGGTCGAGCAGTACTTC	CASSPRRNRVEQYF
NA	NA	TRBV27	TRBJ1-5	TGTGCCAGCAGTTCTCACGGGGGCAATCAGCCCCAGCATTTT	CASSSHGGNQPQHF
NA	NA	TRBV5-1	TRBJ1-4	TGCGCCAGCAGCCTCCGATTAGATGAAAAACTGTTTTTT	CASSLRLDEKLFF
TRBD1	NA	TRBV7-8	TRBJ2-1	TGTGCCAGCAGATACCGGGACAGGGGACTCAATGAGCAGTTCTTC	CASRYRDRGLNEQFF
NA	many	TRBV7-9	TRBJ1-2	TGTGCCAGCACCAAGGACAGTTCTATCTATGGCTACACCTTC	CASTKDSSIYGYTF
NA	NA	TRBV11-2	TRBJ2-3	TGTGCCAGCAGCCCCCCGGGGTCGGGCAATACGCAGTATTTT	CASSPPGSGNTQYF
TRBD1	NA	TRBV3-1/TRBV3-2	TRBJ1-3	TGTGCCAGCAGCCCGATGCGGACAGGGAACGTTGGTACCGGAAACACCATATATTTT	CASSPMRTGNVGTGNTIYF
NA	NA	TRBV3-1/TRBV3-2	TRBJ2-7	TGTGCCAGCAGCCAGTTGAGCTCCTACGAGCAGTACTTC	CASSQLSSYEQYF
TRBD1	NA	TRBV7-8	TRBJ1-2	TGTGCCAGCAGCTCGCGGGACAGCCCTAACTATGGCTACACCTTC	CASSSRDSPNYGYTF
TRBD2	once	TRBV28	TRBJ2-2	TGTGCCAGCAGTTTATGGACTAGCGGGAGGGGAGGGGAGCTGTTTTTT	CASSLWTSGRGGELFF
TRBD1	NA	TRBV9	TRBJ1-2	TGTGCCAGCAGCGTGGGCAGGGGGAACTATGGCTACACCTTC	CASSVGRGNYGYTF
TRBD1	NA	TRBV28	TRBJ1-5	TGTGCCAGCAATCGGGGCTTTCGACAGGGCGGCGGCAATCAGCCCCAGCATTTT	CASNRGFRQGGGNQPQHF
TRBD2	NA	TRBV5-6	TRBJ2-1	TGTGCCAGCAGCTTTCTAGCGGGAGATCGGGCCTACAATGAGCAGTTCTTC	CASSFLAGDRAYNEQFF
NA	once	TRBV4-2	TRBJ2-7	TGTGCCAGCAGCCCGGGGGGCCCTCGGGTCGAGCAGTACTTC	CASSPGGPRVEQYF
NA	NA	TRBV18	TRBJ2-3	TGTGCCAGCGCCGACGAGGACAGAACAAGACTCCCCCTGACAGATACGCAGTATTTT	CASADEDRTRLPLTDTQYF
NA	NA	TRBV5-1	TRBJ2-2	TGCGCCAGCAGTTTGTCGGGGAACACCGGGGAGCTGTTTTTT	CASSLSGNTGELFF
NA	NA	TRBV27	TRBJ2-2	TGTGCCAGCAGTCGACAGGCGAACACCGGGGAGCTGTTTTTT	CASSRQANTGELFF
TRBD1	once	TRBV7-2	TRBJ2-7	TGTGCCAGCAGCTACGACTCAGGGGGTGGCTACGAGCAGTACTTC	CASSYDSGGGYEQYF
NA	once	TRBV7-2	TRBJ1-6	TGTGCCAGCAGCCATGCCCGAAGAGGGCGGTACGTTAATTCACCCCTCCACTTT	CASSHARRGRYVNSPLHF
NA	NA	TRBV19	TRBJ2-2	TGTGCCAGTAGCACCGGGACACTGAACACCGGGGAGCTGTTTTTT	CASSTGTLNTGELFF
NA	NA	TRBV4-3	TRBJ2-4	TGCGCCAGCAGCCAAGATATGGGGCAGGGTGTGTTTAGAGCCAAAAACATTCAGTACTTC	CASSQDMGQGVFRAKNIQYF
NA	NA	TRBV5-1	TRBJ2-5	TGCGCCAGCAGCAGATCCGGACTCCCTGGGGAGACCCAGTACTTC	CASSRSGLPGETQYF
TRBD1	once	TRBV6-2/TRBV6-3	TRBJ1-2	TGTGCCAGCAGTTACCTGGACAGGTTAATGGATGGCTACACCTTC	CASSYLDRLMDGYTF
TRBD1	NA	TRBV6-2/TRBV6-3	TRBJ2-1	TGTGCCAGCGGCCGGGCAGGGGGTGGATATGAGCAGTTCTTC	CASGRAGGGYEQFF
NA	NA	TRBV5-1	TRBJ1-2	TGCGCCAGCAGCTTGGAGGCGGGCGGCTATGGCTACACCTTC	CASSLEAGGYGYTF